This T cell receptor beta chain was obtained from a study of vaccination effects on CD4 cells after COVID-19. Notes on the study in general: Both infection-induced and vaccine-induced clones contracted markedly at late post-vaccination timepoints.

Using immunoSEQ multiplex PCR, the repertoire was profiled, and TCRdb retains in-frame clones only, with some absent. Of tens of thousands of clones listed, about 74% are singletons. ViraFEST expansion of antigen-specific CD4+ T cells with viral peptide pools preceded sequencing. Cells that had been cultured for ten to eleven days were the source of isolated CD4+ T cells. Two doses of either BNT162b2 or mRNA-1273 were given to each participant. Concerning this clone itself: Antigen specificity is unknown.

The CDR3 extends over 16 amino acids. The junction had 7 bases not matched to a gene; V was cut back by 0 bases and J by 5 bases. The germline CDR1 and CDR2 sequences are SGHKS and YYEKEE (reference sequence). The sample was CD4+ T cells from PBMCs cultured with HCoV-OC43 spike peptides, taken after COVID-19 vaccination. Subset in this sample: HCoV-OC43 spike overlapping peptide pool stimulation. J is TRBJ2-5 and V is TRBV5-5, with TRBD1 matching over 10 bases. The clonotype comes from a human donor who received a COVID-19 vaccine. The CDR3 DNA sequence: TGTGCCAGCAGCTTGGCAGGGGACAGGGGTGGGGAGACCCAGTACTTC. It codes for CASSLAGDRGGETQYF.